By share, the clone carrying this TCR beta chain ranks as large. The data were taken from a study of blood T cell repertoires in COVID-19. V shed 3 bases, J shed 2 bases, and the junction held 5 bases outside the gene matches. The CDR3 is made up of 15 amino acids. Germline V gene data show CDR1 as DFQATT and CDR2 as SNEGSKA (reference sequence). Generated by immunoSEQ multiplex PCR, the TCRdb table keeps only in-frame clones and is missing some. The table includes 30,000 to 40,000 clones, 80% detected once. The chain joins TRBV20-1 to TRBJ2-3; 10 bases align to TRBD1. The clonotype originates from a woman aged 70-85 years with acute or convalescent COVID-19. The sample was peripheral blood. The CDR3 DNA reads TGCAGTGCTAGTCCCGGGACAGGGGCCACAGATACGCAGTATTTT. Amino acids: CSASPGTGATDTQYF.